The 29 T cell receptor beta chains given below trace back to one sample, sequenced in a study of T cell responses to AZD1222 COVID-19 vaccine. The assay was immunoSEQ multiplex PCR, and TCRdb's table has in-frame clones only and misses some. The repertoire consists of 130,000 or so clones, with roughly nine tenths occurring once and the leading ten covering about 3%. The sequenced sample was peripheral blood, obtained on day 0 of AZD1222 vaccination. The source of these receptors is an adult in good health.

The gene calls are TRBV19 and TRBJ2-3; TRBD2 agrees at 7 bases. Per germline, CDR1 LNHDA and CDR2 SQIVND (reference sequence). This CDR3 has 17 amino acids. J was trimmed by 3 bases and V by 5 bases; bases with no gene match: 14. The CDR3 sequence is CASSADVAGFQTDTQYF. CDR3 bases: TGTGCCAGTAGTGCCGATGTAGCGGGTTTTCAGACAGATACGCAGTATTTT.

The chain has TRBV19 and TRBJ2-3, with a weak D call TRBD2 (5 bases). V lost 3 bases and J 0 bases, leaving 16 bases between the germline ends. CDR1 is LNHDA and CDR2 is SQIVND in the germline V gene (reference sequence). The CDR3 is 17 amino acids. For the CDR3, the DNA is TGTGCCAGTAGTATCTCCTTTGGTAGCGCTAGCACAGATACGCAGTATTTT. It encodes CASSISFGSASTDTQYF.

The V call is TRBV4-1, the J call TRBJ1-5; D not resolved. The CDR3 runs 14 residues. CDR1 and CDR2 from the germline V gene are MGHRA and YSYEKL. V shed 0 bases and J shed 3 bases, with 6 bases lying between them. Here the CDR3 DNA reads TGCGCCAGCAGCCAAGAGGGGTACAATCAGCCCCAGCATTTT. This sequence encodes CASSQEGYNQPQHF.

The genes are TRBV19 and TRBJ2-7, with D perhaps matching TRBD1 or TRBD2 (5 bases each). The CDR3 contains 14 residues. Germline CDR1 reads LNHDA; CDR2 reads SQIVND (reference sequence). Trimming removed 3 bases at V and 6 bases at J, with 15 bases between. CDR3 nucleotide sequence: TGTGCCAGTAGTATTACGGGAAAGCAGGGCGAGCAGTACTTC. It codes for CASSITGKQGEQYF.

The chain carries TRBV7-3 and TRBJ1-5, with TRBD1 as a possible D gene (5 bases). This CDR3 has 15 amino acids. Trimming pared 3 bases from V and 3 bases from J, leaving 12 bases between. Germline-derived CDR1 and CDR2 are SGHTA and FQGTGA. The CDR3 sequence is CASSLGPGVNQPQHF. The CDR3 bases are TGTGCCAGCAGCTTGGGGCCGGGCGTCAATCAGCCCCAGCATTTT.

The V gene is TRBV9, the J gene TRBJ2-3, with 10 bases matching TRBD2. This CDR3 comprises 16 residues. Germline trimming cut 2 bases from V and 4 bases from J; bases unmatched to any gene: 7. CDR1 is SGDLS and CDR2 is YYNGEE in the germline V gene. CDR3 region: CASSVSSGGAADTQYF. The CDR3 region has the DNA TGTGCCAGCAGCGTGTCGAGCGGGGGGGCCGCAGATACGCAGTATTTT.

CDR3 loop: CAISTGVGEETQYF. The CDR3 nucleotides read TGTGCCATCTCGACAGGGGTAGGGGAGGAGACCCAGTACTTC. The chain recombines TRBV10-3 with TRBJ2-5, with 8 bases aligning to TRBD1. V was clipped by 8 bases and J by 5 bases; unmatched bases: 10. This CDR3 is 14 amino acids long. CDR1 is ENHRY and CDR2 is SYGVKD in the germline V gene.

The rearrangement links TRBV7-9 to TRBJ2-2; D might be TRBD2 (7 bases). The CDR3 runs to 17 residues. Germline V gene sequence: CDR1 SEHNR, CDR2 FQNEAQ (reference sequence). V lost 1 base and J lost 4, with 16 bases in between. The chain's CDR3 is CASSLVGGARGTGELFF. In DNA form, the CDR3 reads TGTGCCAGCAGCTTAGTTGGGGGGGCGCGAGGCACCGGGGAGCTGTTTTTT.

The chain joins TRBV1 to TRBJ2-7; the table's D call TRBD2 went unverified against the DNA. TRBV1 counts as a pseudogene. The CDR3 is 18 amino acids. In DNA, the CDR3 is TGCACCAGCAGCCAAGATTGGGTCGGGAGCGCACGATCCTACGAGCAGTACTTC. Its protein is CTSSQDWVGSARSYEQYF.

The chain combines TRBV5-8 with TRBJ1-1; D is perhaps TRBD1 (5 bases). The CDR3 runs to 16 residues. V lost 0 bases to trimming and J lost 6 bases, with 18 bases between them. CDR1 SGHTS and CDR2 YDEGEE come from the germline V gene. The CDR3 DNA sequence: TGTGCCAGCAGCTTGGAGGCAGGGCCGCAGGTATCTGAAGCTTTCTTT. It yields the protein CASSLEAGPQVSEAFF.

Only one count was recorded for this clone. The V call is TRBV28, the J call TRBJ1-3; D perhaps matches TRBD1 (6 bases). The CDR3 runs to 15 residues. Trimming left V 5 bases short and J 4 bases short, with 15 bases between. Germline V gene data show CDR1 as MDHEN and CDR2 as SYDVKM. CDR3 bases: TGTGCCAGCAGTCCTTTACGGACAGTAGGAAACACCATATATTTT. Translated: CASSPLRTVGNTIYF.

This clone was found once. The chain uses TRBV15 and TRBJ2-5; tentatively, D is TRBD1 (6 bases). Germline V gene lookup returns CDR1 LNHNV and CDR2 YYDKDF (reference sequence). The CDR3 spans 15 residues. The germline V and J ends were trimmed by 3 bases and 5 bases, with 16 bases remaining between them. CDR3 loop: CATSSGTGLGETQYF. CDR3 sequence (DNA): TGTGCCACCAGCAGTGGAACAGGGCTGGGGGAGACCCAGTACTTC.

The gene calls are TRBV4-2 and TRBJ2-1, with no clear D. This CDR3 is 13 amino acids long. Per germline, CDR1 LGHNA and CDR2 YNFKEQ. The V end was cut by 5 bases, the J end by 6 bases, with 11 bases between. CDR3 sequence (DNA): TGTGCCAGCAGCGGTGTAAGGACCAATGAGCAGTTCTTC. It specifies CASSGVRTNEQFF.

This clone was seen a single time. The chain has TRBV6-4 and TRBJ2-5, with TRBD2 identical over 9 bases. CDR3 length: 15 residues. With 0 bases clipped from V and 4 bases from J, the junction kept 3 bases outside the gene matches. Germline loops: CDR1 MRHNA, CDR2 SNTAGT. Written as DNA, the CDR3 is TGTGCCAGCAGTGACTCGAGGACTAGCGCAGAGACCCAGTACTTC. Its translation: CASSDSRTSAETQYF.

The chain couples TRBV7-9 to TRBJ2-1; 8 bases map to TRBD2. Germline V lookup: CDR1 SEHNR, CDR2 FQNEAQ (reference sequence). J was trimmed by 6 bases and V by 4 bases; bases with no gene match: 14. The CDR3 loop spans 17 amino acids. The CDR3 spells CASSSGPGTSRSNEQFF. For the CDR3, the DNA is TGTGCCAGCAGCTCCGGGCCAGGGACTAGTAGAAGCAATGAGCAGTTCTTC.

The chain recombines TRBV4-1 with TRBJ2-7; 8 nucleotides agree with TRBD1. With 2 bases clipped from V and 7 bases from J, the junction kept 4 bases outside the gene matches. This CDR3 comprises 13 residues. Germline loops: CDR1 MGHRA, CDR2 YSYEKL. CDR3 sequence reads: CASSQTGGGEQYF. The CDR3 DNA is TGCGCCAGCAGCCAAACAGGGGGTGGTGAGCAGTACTTC.

V usage is TRBV5-4 and J usage is TRBJ2-5; D gene uncertain. Germline V gene sequence: CDR1 SGHNT, CDR2 YYREEE (reference sequence). This CDR3 contains 14 residues. Between the trimmed V and J ends, which lost 0 bases and 4 bases, there was a span of 10 bases. CDR3 nucleotide sequence: TGTGCCAGCAGCTTGGCCCGGTTGGTAGAGACCCAGTACTTC. Protein: CASSLARLVETQYF.

The CDR3 DNA is TGTGCCAGCAGTGTTGACAGGGGGCCTCGGGGGACCCAGTACTTC. Its protein product is CASSVDRGPRGTQYF. The genes are TRBV2 and TRBJ2-5; 10 bases fit TRBD1. The CDR3 contains 15 residues. Per germline, CDR1 SNHLY and CDR2 FYNNEI. Unmatched junction bases numbered 9, after V lost 4 bases and J lost 7 bases.

The chain employs TRBV5-5 and TRBJ1-3; D perhaps matches TRBD1 (5 bases). Germline lookup yields CDR1 SGHKS and CDR2 YYEKEE (reference sequence). V gave up 4 bases and J gave up 0 bases, with 14 bases separating them. CDR3 length equals 16 residues. CDR3 in DNA: TGTGCCAGCAGCGTCGGGTACAGGAACTCTGGAAACACCATATATTTT. Translation: CASSVGYRNSGNTIYF. Variable domain in full (rest from reference TRBV5-5 and TRBJ1-3): DAGVTQSPTHLIKTRGQQVTLRCSPISGHKSVSWYQQVLGQGPQFIFQYYEKEERGRGNFPDRFSARQFPNYSSELNVNALLLGDSALYLCASSVGYRNSGNTIYFGEGSWLTVV.

The chain recombines TRBV19 with TRBJ1-5; 9 bases are a match to TRBD1. Germline CDR1 and CDR2: LNHDA and SQIVND (reference sequence). The J segment lost 7 bases and the V segment lost 7 bases, leaving 8 bases of the junction unmatched. This CDR3 contains 14 residues. CDR3: CASNSQGAEQPQHF. CDR3 nucleotides: TGTGCCAGTAACTCACAGGGGGCTGAACAGCCCCAGCATTTT. Using reference TRBV19 and TRBJ1-5 for the parts outside the CDR3, the full variable domain is DGGITQSPKYLFRKEGQNVTLSCEQNLNHDAMYWYRQDPGQGLRLIYYSQIVNDFQKGDIAEGYSVSREKKESFPLTVTSAQKNPTAFYLCASNSQGAEQPQHFGDGTRLSIL.

This chain connects TRBV19 to TRBJ2-5, with D tentatively TRBD1 (5 bases). CDR1 is LNHDA, CDR2 SQIVND, per germline (reference sequence). The V gene lost 6 bases and the J gene lost 5 bases, with 13 bases spanning the gap. The CDR3 is 13 amino acids. Written as DNA, the CDR3 is TGTGCCAGTAGCCAATTCAACAGGGAGACCCAGTACTTC. It codes for CASSQFNRETQYF.

This clone was found many times. The CDR3 bases are TGTGCCAGCGCGGAGCGGGGGTGGAATGAGCAGTTCTTC. Residues: CASAERGWNEQFF. J is TRBJ2-1 and V is TRBV19; the match to TRBD2 covers 8 bases. With V trimmed by 9 bases and J by 7 bases, 8 bases remained unmatched. The CDR3 sequence is 13 residues long. Looked up from germline, CDR1 is LNHDA and CDR2 is SQIVND (reference sequence).

This clone has a single count. The chain joins TRBV12-5 to TRBJ2-5; 7 bases match TRBD1. The trim removed 2 bases at V and 2 bases at J, leaving 8 bases unmatched. CDR3 length: 16 amino acids. The V gene's germline CDR1 is LGHNT and CDR2 FRNRAP. The CDR3: CASGLSRGQSQETQYF. For the CDR3, the DNA is TGTGCTAGTGGTTTGTCCCGGGGACAGTCGCAAGAGACCCAGTACTTC.

The chain combines TRBV11-2 with TRBJ2-1, with 12 nucleotides matching TRBD2. Germline values: CDR1 SGHAT, CDR2 FQNNGV. The CDR3 spans 15 residues. V gave up 5 bases and J gave up 9 bases; unmatched junction bases: 8. The CDR3 sequence is CASSRVPGLAGEQFF. In DNA form, the CDR3 reads TGTGCCAGCAGCCGGGTCCCGGGACTAGCGGGTGAGCAGTTCTTC.

The chain joins TRBV12-3 or TRBV12-4 to TRBJ1-5; D ambiguous. The CDR3 is made up of 13 amino acids. Trimming left V 4 bases short and J 9 bases short, with 13 bases between. Written as DNA, the CDR3 is TGTGCCAGCAGTTCCTTCTCCGGATCGCCCCAGCATTTT. This gives the protein CASSSFSGSPQHF.

V is TRBV6-5 and J is TRBJ1-3; a possible D gene is TRBD1 (5 bases). This CDR3 is 12 amino acids long. Germline loops: CDR1 MNHEY, CDR2 SVGAGI. For the CDR3, the DNA is TGTGTTTCGGGGGGTTTCGGAAACACCATATATTTT. Protein product: CVSGGFGNTIYF.

A few counts support this clone. The CDR3 nucleotides read TGTGCCAGCAGTCTATATCTAGGGGACGAGCAGTACTTC. Translation gives CASSLYLGDEQYF. The chain couples TRBV27 to TRBJ2-7; a weak D match, TRBD1 (5 bases). This CDR3 contains 13 residues. Trimming left V 5 bases short and J 5 bases short, with 13 bases between. Germline values: CDR1 MNHEY, CDR2 SMNVEV (reference sequence).

This chain uses TRBV18 with TRBJ1-2; perhaps TRBD1 as D (5 bases). CDR3 size: 13 residues. From germline, CDR1 is KGHSH and CDR2 LQKENI. Trimming shortened V by 6 bases and J by 6 bases, and 14 bases separated the two germline ends. The CDR3 nucleotides read TGTGCCAGCTCCTACGACAGAGATAATGGCTACACCTTC. Amino acid sequence: CASSYDRDNGYTF.

This sequence joins TRBV6-5 and TRBJ1-1; D remains ambiguous. This CDR3 has 13 amino acids. The V end lost 4 bases, the J end lost 3 bases, and 9 bases lay between the germline ends. Germline V gene data show CDR1 as MNHEY and CDR2 as SVGAGI. The CDR3 sequence is CASSSSSYTEAFF. The DNA of the CDR3 is TGTGCCAGCAGTTCCTCAAGTTACACTGAAGCTTTCTTT.